Included here is one TCR beta chain sequence, with context. This sample also contains other DNA sequences that code for the same CDR3. The PCR had 60 Vbeta and 13 Jbeta primers. The data were produced by immunoSEQ multiplex PCR, yet TCRdb's version contains in-frame clones alone and is incomplete. In the table there are 150,000 or so clones, 81% of which are singletons. This entry is derived from a study of cytomegalovirus exposure and HLA in healthy donors. CDR3 length equals 15 residues. Germline V lookup: CDR1 SGHNT, CDR2 YYREEE (reference sequence). With 3 bases clipped from V and 0 bases from J, the junction kept 2 bases outside the gene matches.

The V gene is TRBV5-4, the J gene TRBJ2-2; TRBD2 matches 7 bases. Sequencing used PBMCs. The sequence came from a man aged 45-65 years in good health and CMV-seropositive. CDR3 region: CASSSTSANTGELFF. CDR3 sequence (DNA): TGTGCCAGCAGCTCCACTAGCGCGAACACCGGGGAGCTGTTTTTT.